This T cell receptor (beta chain) originates from a study of shared clonotypes between healthy human individuals. Profiling relied on immunoSEQ multiplex PCR, and the TCRdb table lists in-frame clones only, not all of them. Counted here are roughly 1.4 million clones, approximately 98.5% occurring once; the ten biggest clones make up about 0.34%. Sample: naive CD4+ T cells sorted from blood. The sample's subset: CD45RA+ positively selected. The sequence was obtained from a man younger than 40 in good health.

The CDR3 spells CASRGATEAFF. CDR3 sequence (DNA): TGTGCCAGCAGAGGGGCTACTGAAGCTTTCTTT. The V gene is TRBV6-6, the J gene TRBJ1-1; weak D call: TRBD1 (5 bases). Germline-derived CDR1 and CDR2 are MNHNY and SVGAGI (reference sequence). This CDR3 is built from 11 residues. Trimming pared 6 bases from V and 5 bases from J, leaving 7 bases between.